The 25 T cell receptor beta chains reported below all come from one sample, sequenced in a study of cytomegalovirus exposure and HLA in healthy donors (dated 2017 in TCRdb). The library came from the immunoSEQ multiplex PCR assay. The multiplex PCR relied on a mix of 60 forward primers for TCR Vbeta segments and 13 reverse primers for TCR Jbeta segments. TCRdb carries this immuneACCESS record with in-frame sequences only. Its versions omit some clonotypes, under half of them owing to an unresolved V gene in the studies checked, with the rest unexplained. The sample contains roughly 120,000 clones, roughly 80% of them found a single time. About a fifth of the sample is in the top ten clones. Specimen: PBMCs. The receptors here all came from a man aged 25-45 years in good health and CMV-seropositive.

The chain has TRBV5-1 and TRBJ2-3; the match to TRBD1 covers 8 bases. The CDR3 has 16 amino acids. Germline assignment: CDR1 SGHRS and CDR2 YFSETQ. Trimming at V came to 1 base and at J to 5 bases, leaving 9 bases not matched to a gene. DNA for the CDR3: TGCGCCAGCAGCTTGACGGGGCAGGGGGCAGGAGATACGCAGTATTTT. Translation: CASSLTGQGAGDTQYF.

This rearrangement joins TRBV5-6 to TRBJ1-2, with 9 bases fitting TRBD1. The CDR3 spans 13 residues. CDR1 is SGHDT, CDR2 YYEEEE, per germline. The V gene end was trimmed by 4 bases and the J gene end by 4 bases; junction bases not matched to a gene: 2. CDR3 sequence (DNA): TGTGCCAGCAGCCGGGGACAGGGCTATGGCTACACCTTC. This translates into CASSRGQGYGYTF.

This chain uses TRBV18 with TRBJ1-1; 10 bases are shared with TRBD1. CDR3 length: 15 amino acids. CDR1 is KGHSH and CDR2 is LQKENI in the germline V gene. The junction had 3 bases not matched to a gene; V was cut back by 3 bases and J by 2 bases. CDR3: CASSPWDRGNTEAFF. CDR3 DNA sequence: TGTGCCAGCTCACCTTGGGACAGGGGAAACACTGAAGCTTTCTTT.

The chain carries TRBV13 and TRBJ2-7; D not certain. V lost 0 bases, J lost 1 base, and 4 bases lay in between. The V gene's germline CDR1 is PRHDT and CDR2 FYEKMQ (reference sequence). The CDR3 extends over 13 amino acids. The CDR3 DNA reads TGTGCCAGCAGCTTAGGGTCTTCCTACGAGCAGTACTTC. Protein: CASSLGSSYEQYF.

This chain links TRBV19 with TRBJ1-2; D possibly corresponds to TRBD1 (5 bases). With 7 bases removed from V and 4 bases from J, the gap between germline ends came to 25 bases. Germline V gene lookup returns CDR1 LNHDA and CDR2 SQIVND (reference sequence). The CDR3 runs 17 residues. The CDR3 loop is CASTDKGRRKGSYGYTF. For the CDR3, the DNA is TGTGCCAGTACCGATAAGGGGCGGAGAAAGGGCAGCTATGGCTACACCTTC.

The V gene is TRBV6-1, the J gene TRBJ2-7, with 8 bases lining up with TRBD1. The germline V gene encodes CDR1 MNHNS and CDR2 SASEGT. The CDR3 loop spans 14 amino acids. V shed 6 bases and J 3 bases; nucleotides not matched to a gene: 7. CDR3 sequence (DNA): TGTGCCAGCAGCGAACAGGGGGTGGGCTACGAGCAGTACTTC. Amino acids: CASSEQGVGYEQYF.

The CDR3 loop is CASSWTVAGDREQYF. For the CDR3, the DNA is TGTGCCAGCAGCTGGACCGTGGCAGGGGATCGCGAGCAGTACTTC. The chain couples TRBV7-8 to TRBJ2-7; possibly TRBD1 for D (6 bases). Germline CDR1 and CDR2: SGHVS and FQNEAQ. With 4 bases removed from V and 6 bases from J, the gap between germline ends came to 19 bases. The CDR3 contains 15 residues.

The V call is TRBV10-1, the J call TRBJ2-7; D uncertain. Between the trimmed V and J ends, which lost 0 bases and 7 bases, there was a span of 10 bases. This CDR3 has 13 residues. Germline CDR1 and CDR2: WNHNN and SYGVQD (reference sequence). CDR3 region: CASSESVRREQYF. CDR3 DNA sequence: TGCGCCAGCAGTGAGTCAGTCCGGCGGGAGCAGTACTTC.

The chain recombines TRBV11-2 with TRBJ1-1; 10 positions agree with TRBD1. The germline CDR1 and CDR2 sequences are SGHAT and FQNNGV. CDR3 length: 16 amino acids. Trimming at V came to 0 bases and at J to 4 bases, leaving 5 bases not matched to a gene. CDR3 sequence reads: CASSLERGDRGTEAFF. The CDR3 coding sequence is TGTGCCAGCAGCTTAGAGAGAGGGGACAGGGGCACTGAAGCTTTCTTT.

CDR3: CASSQFLADSGNTIYF. The CDR3 DNA reads as TGCGCCAGCAGTCAGTTCTTAGCGGACTCTGGAAACACCATATATTTT. The J gene is TRBJ1-3, the V gene TRBV23-1; D is ambiguous. TRBV23-1 is reported as an ORF; its role is uncertain. The CDR3 runs to 16 residues. V shed 3 bases and J shed 0 bases, with 12 bases lying between them.

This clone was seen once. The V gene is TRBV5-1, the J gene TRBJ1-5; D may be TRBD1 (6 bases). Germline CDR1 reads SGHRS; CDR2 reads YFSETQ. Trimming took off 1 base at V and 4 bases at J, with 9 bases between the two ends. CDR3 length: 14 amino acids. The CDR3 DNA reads TGCGCCAGCAGCTTGACAGGGATTAATCAGCCCCAGCATTTT. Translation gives CASSLTGINQPQHF.

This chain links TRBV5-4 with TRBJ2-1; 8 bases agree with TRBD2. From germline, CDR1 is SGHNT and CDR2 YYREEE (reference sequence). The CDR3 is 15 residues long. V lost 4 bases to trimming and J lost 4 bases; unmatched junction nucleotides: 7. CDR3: CASSPGGGRYNEQFF. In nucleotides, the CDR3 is TGTGCCAGCAGCCCGGGGGGCGGGAGGTACAATGAGCAGTTCTTC.

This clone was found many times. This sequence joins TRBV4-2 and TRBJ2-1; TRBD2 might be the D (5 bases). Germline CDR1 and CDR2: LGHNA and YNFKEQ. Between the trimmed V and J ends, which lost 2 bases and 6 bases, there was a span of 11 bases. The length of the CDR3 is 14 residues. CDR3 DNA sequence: TGTGCCAGCAGCCAAAAACTAGAAGTCAATGAGCAGTTCTTC. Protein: CASSQKLEVNEQFF.

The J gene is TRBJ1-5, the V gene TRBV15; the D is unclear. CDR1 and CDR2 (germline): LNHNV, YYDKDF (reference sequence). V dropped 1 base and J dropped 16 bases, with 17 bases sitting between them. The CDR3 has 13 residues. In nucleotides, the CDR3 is TGTGCCACCAGCAGAGTCGGCACAGTACCGGATCATTTT. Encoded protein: CATSRVGTVPDHF.

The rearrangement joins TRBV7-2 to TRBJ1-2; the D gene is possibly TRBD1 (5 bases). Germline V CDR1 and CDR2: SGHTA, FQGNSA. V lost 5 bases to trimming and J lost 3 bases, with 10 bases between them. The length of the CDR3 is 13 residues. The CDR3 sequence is CASSRDSYYGYTF. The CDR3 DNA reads TGTGCCAGCAGCCGCGACAGCTACTATGGCTACACCTTC.

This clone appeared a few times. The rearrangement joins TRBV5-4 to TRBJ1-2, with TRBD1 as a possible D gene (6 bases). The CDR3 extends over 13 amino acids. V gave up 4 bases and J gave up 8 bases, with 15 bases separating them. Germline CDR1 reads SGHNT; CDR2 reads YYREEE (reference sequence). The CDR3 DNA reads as TGTGCCAGCAGCGTACAGGGAAGAGGCGGCTACACCTTC. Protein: CASSVQGRGGYTF.

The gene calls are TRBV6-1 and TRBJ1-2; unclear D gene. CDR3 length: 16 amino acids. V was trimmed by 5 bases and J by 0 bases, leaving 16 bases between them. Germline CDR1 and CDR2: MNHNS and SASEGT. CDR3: CASSQGIGGSNYGYTF. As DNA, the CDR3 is TGTGCCAGCAGTCAAGGAATTGGCGGTTCTAACTATGGCTACACCTTC.

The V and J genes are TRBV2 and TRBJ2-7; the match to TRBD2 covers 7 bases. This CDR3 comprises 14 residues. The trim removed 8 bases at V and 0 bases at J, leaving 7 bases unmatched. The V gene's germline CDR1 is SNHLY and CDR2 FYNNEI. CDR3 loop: CASGLGGTSYEQYV. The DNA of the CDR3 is TGTGCCAGCGGGTTGGGGGGGACCTCCTACGAGCAGTACGTC.

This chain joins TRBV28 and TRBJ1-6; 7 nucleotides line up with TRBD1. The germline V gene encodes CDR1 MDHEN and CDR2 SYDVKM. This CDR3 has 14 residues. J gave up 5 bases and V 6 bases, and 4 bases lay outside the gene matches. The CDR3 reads CASRRDRNNSPLHF. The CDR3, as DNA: TGTGCCAGCAGAAGGGACAGAAATAATTCACCCCTCCACTTT.

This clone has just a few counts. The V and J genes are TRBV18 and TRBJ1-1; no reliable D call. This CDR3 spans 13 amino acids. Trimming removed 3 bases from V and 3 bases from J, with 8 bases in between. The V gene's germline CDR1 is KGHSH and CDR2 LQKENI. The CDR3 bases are TGTGCCAGCTCACCCGATGCGTACACTGAAGCTTTCTTT. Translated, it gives CASSPDAYTEAFF. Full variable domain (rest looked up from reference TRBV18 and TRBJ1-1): NAGVMQNPRHLVRRRGQEARLRCSPMKGHSHVYWYRQLPEEGLKFMVYLQKENIIDESGMPKERFSAEFPKEGPSILRIQQVVRGDSAAYFCASSPDAYTEAFFGQGTRLTVV.

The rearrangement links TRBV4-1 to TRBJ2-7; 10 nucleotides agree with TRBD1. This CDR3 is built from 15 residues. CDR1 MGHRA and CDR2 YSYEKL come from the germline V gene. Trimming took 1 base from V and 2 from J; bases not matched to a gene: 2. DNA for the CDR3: TGCGCCAGCAGCCAAGGACAGGGGGCGGCCTACGAGCAGTACTTC. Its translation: CASSQGQGAAYEQYF.

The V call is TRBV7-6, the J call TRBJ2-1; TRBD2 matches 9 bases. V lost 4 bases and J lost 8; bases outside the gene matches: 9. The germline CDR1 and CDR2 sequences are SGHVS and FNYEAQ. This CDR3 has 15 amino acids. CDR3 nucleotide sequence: TGTGCCAGCAGCTCGGGACTAGCAGGTTTCGATGAGCAGTTCTTC. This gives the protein CASSSGLAGFDEQFF.

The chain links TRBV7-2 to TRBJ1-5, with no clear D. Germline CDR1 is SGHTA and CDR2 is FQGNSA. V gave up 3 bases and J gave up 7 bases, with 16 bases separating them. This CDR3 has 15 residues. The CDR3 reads CASSLEGRMRQPQHF. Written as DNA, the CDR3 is TGTGCCAGCAGCTTGGAGGGCAGGATGAGACAGCCCCAGCATTTT. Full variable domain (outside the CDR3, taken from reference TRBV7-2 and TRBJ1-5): GAGVSQSPSNKVTEKGKDVELRCDPISGHTALYWYRQSLGQGLEFLIYFQGNSAPDKSGLPSDRFSAERTGGSVSTLTIQRTQQEDSAVYLCASSLEGRMRQPQHFGDGTRLSIL.

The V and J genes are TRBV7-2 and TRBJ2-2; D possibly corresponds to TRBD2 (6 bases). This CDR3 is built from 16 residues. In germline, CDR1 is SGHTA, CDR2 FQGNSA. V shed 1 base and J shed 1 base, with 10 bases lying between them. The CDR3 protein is CASSLGPTRNTGELFF. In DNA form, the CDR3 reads TGTGCCAGCAGCTTAGGGCCGACTAGGAACACCGGGGAGCTGTTTTTT.

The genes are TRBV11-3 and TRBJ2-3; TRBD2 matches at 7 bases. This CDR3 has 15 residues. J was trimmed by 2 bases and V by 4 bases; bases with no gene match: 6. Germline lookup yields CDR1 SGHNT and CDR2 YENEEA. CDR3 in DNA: TGTGCCAGCAGCTCTTGGACTAGACACACAGATACGCAGTATTTT. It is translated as CASSSWTRHTDTQYF.